One and the same sample provided the 9 T cell receptor beta chains below, sequenced in a study of identical twins. TCRdb fed the 5' RACE reads into MiXCR, producing one record per CDR3 protein. The sample has about 720,000 distinct CDR3 sequences; roughly 18% are singletons. These records were also assigned to another study, of T cells expressing NK-cell markers.

Material for sequencing was PBMCs. These TCRs come from a young woman in good health.

This clonotype was recorded a few times. The V and J genes are TRBV7-2 and TRBJ2-7; D is possibly TRBD1 (6 bases). The CDR3 is 14 residues long. Between the trimmed V and J ends, which lost 3 bases and 1 base, there was a span of 10 bases. Germline V CDR1 and CDR2: SGHTA, FQGNSA. The CDR3 coding sequence is TGTGCCAGCAGCTTCCTCAGGGGATCCTACGAGCAGTACTTC. Its translation is CASSFLRGSYEQYF.

The chain carries TRBV10-3 and TRBJ2-7; D is uncertain. The CDR3 is made up of 12 amino acids. CDR1 and CDR2 from the germline V gene are ENHRY and SYGVKD. V lost 0 bases to trimming and J lost 4 bases, with 4 bases between them. CDR3 sequence (DNA): TGTGCCATCAGTGAGTCCGAGTACGAGCAGTACTTC. Translated: CAISESEYEQYF.

This clonotype appeared a few times. The V call is TRBV5-4, the J call TRBJ2-3, with D perhaps TRBD1 (6 bases). Deletions cut 4 bases from V and 2 bases from J, with 14 bases between. Germline V lookup: CDR1 SGHNT, CDR2 YYREEE (reference sequence). The CDR3 is made up of 15 amino acids. The CDR3 loop reads CASSDWTESTDTQYF. The CDR3 nucleotides read TGTGCCAGCAGCGATTGGACAGAGTCCACAGATACGCAGTATTTT.

The gene calls are TRBV27 and TRBJ2-7; D tentatively reads TRBD1 or TRBD2 (5 bases each). The CDR3 length is 12 residues. Germline CDR1 MNHEY, CDR2 SMNVEV (reference sequence). With 9 bases removed from V and 0 bases from J, the gap between germline ends came to 9 bases. Here the CDR3 reads CASWGSSYEQYF. In nucleotides, the CDR3 is TGTGCCAGTTGGGGGTCCTCCTACGAGCAGTACTTC.

The V and J genes are TRBV7-9 and TRBJ2-1; 13 bases line up with TRBD2. V lost 3 bases to trimming and J lost 6 bases; unmatched junction nucleotides: 8. This CDR3 is built from 17 residues. Germline V gene sequence: CDR1 SEHNR, CDR2 FQNEAQ (reference sequence). The CDR3: CASSFTSGGELFNEQFF. Written as DNA, the CDR3 is TGTGCCAGCAGCTTCACTAGCGGGGGGGAGTTGTTCAATGAGCAGTTCTTC.

In its sample, this clonotype was seen many times. The V call is TRBV3-1, the J call TRBJ2-4; the D is unclear. This CDR3 spans 14 amino acids. Germline assignment: CDR1 LGHDT and CDR2 YNNKEL (reference sequence). V gave up 3 bases and J gave up 0 bases, with 6 bases separating them. CDR3 sequence reads: CASSHVLAKNIQYF. The CDR3 nucleotides read TGTGCCAGCAGCCACGTTCTAGCCAAAAACATTCAGTACTTC.

The rearrangement joins TRBV18 to TRBJ2-7; no clear D. V was shortened by 1 base and J by 5 bases, with 3 bases between the two germline ends. The CDR3 contains 11 residues. Germline assignment: CDR1 KGHSH and CDR2 LQKENI. CDR3 protein: CASSPQNEQYF. CDR3 nucleotides: TGTGCCAGCTCACCACAGAACGAGCAGTACTTC.

A few counts support this clonotype. The J gene is TRBJ1-2, the V gene TRBV12-3 or TRBV12-4, with 7 bases matching TRBD1. CDR3 length equals 14 residues. Unmatched junction bases numbered 7, after V lost 5 bases and J lost 4 bases. CDR3 DNA sequence: TGTGCCAGCAGTCAATACCGGGACAGCTATGGCTACACCTTC. Its translation is CASSQYRDSYGYTF.

This chain joins TRBV7-9 and TRBJ2-7; D is possibly TRBD1 (5 bases). CDR1 and CDR2 from the germline V gene are SEHNR and FQNEAQ (reference sequence). CDR3 length: 14 amino acids. V lost 2 bases to trimming and J lost 4 bases, with 12 bases between them. CDR3 nucleotide sequence: TGTGCCAGCAGCTTATGGACACCTACTTACGAGCAGTACTTC. It specifies CASSLWTPTYEQYF.